The present T cell receptor (beta chain) was sequenced within a study of T-cell reconstitution after alpha-beta-depleted transplantation in children. The CDR3 sequence is 17 residues long. Per the germline V gene, CDR1 is LGHNA and CDR2 is YNFKEQ. The J segment lost 0 bases and the V segment lost 4 bases, leaving 5 bases of the junction unmatched. TCRbeta library preparation incorporated unique molecular identifiers. TCRdb re-analysed the PCR reads in MiXCR, keeping a single row per CDR3 protein. The data hold 200,000 to 300,000 distinct CDR3 sequences, with approximately 12% observed a single time. The chain couples TRBV4-2 to TRBJ2-3; 12 bases line up with TRBD2. The material sequenced was PBMCs from the stem cell graft donor, taken from the stem cell graft. The sequence derives from a human donor who donated a stem cell graft to a child with acute lymphoblastic leukemia. In DNA form, the CDR3 reads TGTGCCAGCAGCCCGCACCTAGCGGGAGGGAGCACAGATACGCAGTATTTT. This sequence encodes CASSPHLAGGSTDTQYF.